This record looks at one T cell receptor beta chain sequence and its context. Other DNA sequences in the same sample also yield this CDR3. This CDR3 region has 14 residues. V lost 1 base to trimming and J lost 1 base, with 8 bases between them. Germline values: CDR1 SGHTA, CDR2 FQGNSA. The assay was immunoSEQ multiplex PCR, and TCRdb's table has in-frame clones only and misses some. The data hold roughly 200,000 clones, with around nine tenths observed a single time. This entry belongs to a study of cytomegalovirus exposure and HLA in healthy donors. Sample: PBMCs. The genes are TRBV7-2 and TRBJ2-7; D not resolved. This clonotype was obtained from a man aged 30 to 45 in good health and CMV-seropositive. CDR3 in DNA: TGTGCCAGCAGCTTAGTGCCCTCGTCCTACGAGCAGTACTTC. It yields the protein CASSLVPSSYEQYF.